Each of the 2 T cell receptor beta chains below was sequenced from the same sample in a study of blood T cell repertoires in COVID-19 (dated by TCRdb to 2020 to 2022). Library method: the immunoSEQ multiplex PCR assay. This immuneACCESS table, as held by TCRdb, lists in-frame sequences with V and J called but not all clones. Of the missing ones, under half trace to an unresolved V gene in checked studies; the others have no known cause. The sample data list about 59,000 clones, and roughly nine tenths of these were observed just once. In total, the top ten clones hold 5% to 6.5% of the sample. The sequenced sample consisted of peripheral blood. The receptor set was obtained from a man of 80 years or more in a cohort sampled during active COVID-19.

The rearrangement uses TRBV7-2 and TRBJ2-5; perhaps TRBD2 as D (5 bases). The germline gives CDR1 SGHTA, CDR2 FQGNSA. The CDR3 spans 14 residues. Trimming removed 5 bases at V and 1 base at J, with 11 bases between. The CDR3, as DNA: TGTGCCAGCAGCGCCACCGGGATCCAAGAGACCCAGTACTTC. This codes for CASSATGIQETQYF.

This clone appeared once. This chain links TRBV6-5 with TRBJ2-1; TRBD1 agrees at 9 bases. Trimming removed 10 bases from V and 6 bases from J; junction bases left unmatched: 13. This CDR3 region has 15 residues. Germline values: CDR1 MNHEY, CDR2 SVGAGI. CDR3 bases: TGTGCCACCATCGGGACAGGGCGAAATCGCAATGAGCAGTTCTTC. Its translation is CATIGTGRNRNEQFF.